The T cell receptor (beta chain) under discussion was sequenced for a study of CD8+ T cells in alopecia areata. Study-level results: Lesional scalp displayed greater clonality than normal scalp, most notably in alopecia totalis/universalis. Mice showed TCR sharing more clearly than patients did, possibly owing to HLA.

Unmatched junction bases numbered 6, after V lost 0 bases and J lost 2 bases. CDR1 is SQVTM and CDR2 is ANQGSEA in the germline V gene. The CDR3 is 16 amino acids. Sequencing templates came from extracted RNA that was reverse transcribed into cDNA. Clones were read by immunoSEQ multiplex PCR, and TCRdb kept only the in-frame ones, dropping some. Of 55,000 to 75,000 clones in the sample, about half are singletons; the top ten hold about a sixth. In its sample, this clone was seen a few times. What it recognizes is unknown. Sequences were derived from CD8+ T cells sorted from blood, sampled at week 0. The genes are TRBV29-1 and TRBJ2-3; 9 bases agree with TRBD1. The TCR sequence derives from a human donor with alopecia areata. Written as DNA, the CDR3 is TGCAGCGTTGAAGATACCCGGGACAGGGTCACAGATACGCAGTATTTT. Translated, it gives CSVEDTRDRVTDTQYF.